The rows below give T cell receptor beta chains drawn from one sample of a study of PD-L1 blockade in urothelial cancer. Libraries were prepared by immunoSEQ multiplex PCR; TCRdb keeps only in-frame clonotypes and omits some of them. The sample lists tens of thousands of clones; over 75% were seen once. The source was PBMCs, collected around atezolizumab (anti-PD-L1) treatment. The receptors here all came from a man aged 55 to 70 with urothelial cancer. The CDR3 runs from the conserved cysteine through the conserved F or W. D genes are given only for firm matches. The listing skips clone size in some rows; elsewhere it reads once, few, many or a size class.

TRBJ2-5 | TRBD2 | . | TRBV5-1 | CASSFTSGVETQYF | TGCGCCAGCAGCTTTACTAGCGGGGTCGAGACCCAGTACTTC
TRBJ2-3 | . | . | TRBV19 | CASSINRAGMVDTQYF | TGTGCCAGTAGTATCAACCGGGCAGGGATGGTAGATACGCAGTATTTT
TRBJ2-2 | TRBD1 | . | TRBV4-3 | CASSYGTGDTGELFF | TGCGCCAGCAGCTACGGGACAGGGGACACCGGGGAGCTGTTTTTT
TRBJ2-7 | . | . | TRBV18 | CASSPYPSLGYEQYF | TGTGCCAGCTCACCATACCCTAGCCTGGGCTACGAGCAGTACTTC
TRBJ1-5 | TRBD1 | . | TRBV19 | CASSDRQGPIQPQHF | TGTGCCAGTAGCGATCGACAGGGTCCAATTCAGCCCCAGCATTTT
TRBJ1-4 | . | . | TRBV9 | CASSVGGGDPGKLFF | TGTGCCAGCAGCGTAGGTGGCGGGGACCCAGGGAAACTGTTTTTT
TRBJ2-7 | TRBD1 | . | TRBV6-6 | CASRPGTGPHEQYF | TGTGCCAGCAGACCCGGGACAGGGCCCCACGAGCAGTACTTC
TRBJ2-4 | TRBD2 | once | TRBV28 | CASSSNGGLAQGIQYF | TGTGCCAGCAGTTCTAACGGGGGACTAGCTCAGGGCATTCAGTACTTC
TRBJ1-2 | . | . | TRBV6-1 | CASRTTAANYGYTF | TGTGCCAGCAGAACGACAGCTGCTAACTATGGCTACACCTTC
TRBJ2-5 | . | . | TRBV6-1 | CASSDQGKETQYF | TGTGCCAGCAGTGACCAGGGAAAAGAGACCCAGTACTTC
TRBJ2-6 | TRBD1 | . | TRBV7-2 | CASSFVTGTGANVLTF | TGTGCCAGCAGCTTTGTGACAGGGACTGGGGCCAACGTCCTGACTTTC
TRBJ1-2 | . | . | TRBV5-6 | CASSFRLVAYGYTF | TGTGCCAGCAGCTTCCGCCTAGTAGCATATGGCTACACCTTC
TRBJ1-1 | . | many | TRBV10-3 | CAISVEGSASTAFF | TGTGCCATCAGTGTAGAGGGTTCTGCTTCCACGGCTTTCTTT
TRBJ1-3 | . | . | TRBV30 | CAWSVGRAGNTIYF | TGTGCCTGGAGTGTAGGCAGGGCTGGAAACACCATATATTTT
TRBJ2-2 | TRBD2 | . | TRBV5-1 | CASSFTSGTNTGELFF | TGCGCCAGCAGCTTCACTAGCGGTACGAACACCGGGGAGCTGTTTTTT
TRBJ2-5 | . | . | TRBV10-1 | CASSESGGREETQYF | TGCGCCAGCAGTGAGTCGGGGGGTCGCGAGGAGACCCAGTACTTC
TRBJ1-5 | TRBD1 | few | TRBV19 | CASSIAGTGVQPQHF | TGTGCCAGTAGTATAGCCGGGACAGGGGTTCAGCCCCAGCATTTT
TRBJ2-3 | TRBD2 | . | TRBV4-1 | CASSPRLAGGRTDTQYF | TGCGCCAGCAGCCCCAGACTAGCGGGGGGGCGCACAGATACGCAGTATTTT
TRBJ1-1 | TRBD1 | . | TRBV5-1 | CASSSRVSGQGTNTEAFF | TGCGCCAGCAGCTCCCGTGTTTCCGGACAGGGGACCAACACTGAAGCTTTCTTT
TRBJ2-5 | . | . | TRBV6-1 | CASRASGDQETQYF | TGTGCCAGCAGGGCCTCGGGGGACCAAGAGACCCAGTACTTC
TRBJ2-7 | TRBD2 | few | TRBV19 | CASSPGGSYYEQYF | TGTGCCAGTAGTCCCGGGGGGAGTTACTACGAGCAGTACTTC
TRBJ1-4 | TRBD1 | . | TRBV6-1 | CASGTGTGGVQKLFF | TGTGCCAGCGGAACCGGGACAGGGGGCGTTCAAAAACTGTTTTTT
TRBJ1-1 | . | few | TRBV6-6 | CASSYSSVNTEAFF | TGTGCCAGCAGTTACTCTTCAGTGAACACTGAAGCTTTCTTT
TRBJ1-2 | TRBD1 | . | TRBV6-5 | CASSLGQGSGYTF | TGTGCCAGCAGTTTAGGACAGGGCTCTGGCTACACCTTC
TRBJ2-1 | TRBD1 | many | TRBV4-1 | CASSQEDRFYNEQFF | TGCGCCAGCAGCCAAGAGGACAGGTTCTACAATGAGCAGTTCTTC
TRBJ1-1 | TRBD1 | few | TRBV19 | CASARDRVATEAFF | TGTGCCAGTGCTCGGGACAGGGTGGCCACTGAAGCTTTCTTT
TRBJ2-3 | TRBD1 | . | TRBV5-1 | CASSLGGQGWTDTQYF | TGCGCCAGCAGCTTGGGTGGACAGGGGTGGACAGATACGCAGTATTTT
TRBJ1-4 | TRBD1 | . | TRBV28 | CASRWTGGSNEKLFF | TGTGCCAGCAGGTGGACAGGGGGATCTAATGAAAAACTGTTTTTT
TRBJ1-4 | . | . | TRBV28 | CASSLTGQSRTEKLFF | TGTGCCAGCAGTTTAACTGGACAGTCGCGCACCGAAAAACTGTTTTTT
TRBJ2-5 | TRBD2 | . | TRBV5-1 | CASSLEASGLETQYF | TGCGCCAGCAGCTTGGAGGCTAGCGGGTTAGAGACCCAGTACTTC
TRBJ2-7 | . | . | TRBV6-6 | CASSAPNRDEQYF | TGTGCCAGCAGTGCTCCCAATCGGGACGAGCAGTACTTC
TRBJ1-5 | . | . | TRBV6-5 | CASSRRNQPQHF | TGTGCCAGCAGCCGGAGAAATCAGCCCCAGCATTTT
TRBJ1-2 | . | few | TRBV10-3 | CASGGAGYGYTF | TGTGCCTCGGGGGGCGCTGGCTATGGCTACACCTTC
TRBJ2-7 | . | . | TRBV4-3 | CASSQERSYEQYF | TGCGCCAGCAGCCAAGAAAGGAGCTACGAGCAGTACTTC
TRBJ1-4 | . | . | TRBV10-3 | CAISESWATNEKLFF | TGTGCCATCAGTGAGTCCTGGGCCACTAATGAAAAACTGTTTTTT
TRBJ2-7 | . | . | TRBV27 | CASSRRQVSYEQYF | TGTGCCAGCAGTCGGAGACAGGTCTCCTACGAGCAGTACTTC
TRBJ2-7 | . | few | TRBV19 | CASTSSSYEQYF | TGTGCCAGTACTTCCAGCTCCTACGAGCAGTACTTC
TRBJ1-2 | TRBD1 | . | TRBV7-2 | CASSLPHRGESSYTF | TGTGCCAGCAGCTTACCTCACAGGGGTGAATCGAGCTACACCTTC
TRBJ2-7 | TRBD2 | . | TRBV5-1 | CASSLSGGAYEQYF | TGCGCCAGCAGCTTGAGCGGGGGGGCCTACGAGCAGTACTTC
TRBJ1-3 | . | once | TRBV7-8 | CASSRGQGRSSGNTIYF | TGTGCCAGCAGCCGAGGACAAGGCCGATCCTCTGGAAACACCATATATTTT
TRBJ2-7 | . | . | TRBV5-3 | CARSPPRIVAYEQYF | TGTGCCAGAAGCCCACCTAGAATAGTTGCTTACGAGCAGTACTTC
TRBJ1-3 | . | once | TRBV11-2 | CASSSTGLLGNTIYF | TGTGCCAGCAGCTCAACAGGGTTGTTAGGAAACACCATATATTTT
TRBJ2-2 | TRBD2 | once | TRBV13 | CASSPTGTSADTGELFF | TGTGCCAGCAGCCCAACGGGGACTAGCGCGGACACCGGGGAGCTGTTTTTT
TRBJ2-1 | TRBD2 | . | TRBV5-1 | CASSQSGSSYNEQFF | TGCGCCAGCAGCCAGAGCGGGAGCTCCTACAATGAGCAGTTCTTC
TRBJ2-3 | TRBD2 | . | TRBV7-8 | CASSLRRVAGGRGTDTQYF | TGTGCCAGCAGCTTAAGGAGGGTAGCGGGGGGCCGAGGCACAGATACGCAGTATTTT
TRBJ2-2 | TRBD1 | once | TRBV5-1 | CASSWLGQGAFGELFF | TGCGCCAGCAGCTGGCTGGGACAGGGGGCCTTCGGGGAGCTGTTTTTT
TRBJ2-1 | . | once | TRBV5-1 | CASSLRGSYNEQFF | TGCGCCAGCAGCTTAAGGGGCTCCTACAATGAGCAGTTCTTC
TRBJ2-7 | . | . | TRBV6-5 | CASSYRQGDWEQYF | TGTGCCAGCAGTTACCGTCAGGGCGATTGGGAGCAGTACTTC
TRBJ2-2 | TRBD2 | once | TRBV7-9 | CASSHRMGRDTGELFF | TGTGCCAGCAGCCACAGGATGGGGAGGGACACCGGGGAGCTGTTTTTT
TRBJ2-7 | TRBD1 | . | TRBV11-3 | CASSLGDRSYEQYF | TGTGCCAGCAGCCTAGGGGACAGGTCCTACGAGCAGTACTTC
TRBJ1-3 | . | . | TRBV5-1 | CASSPGVGTGNTIYF | TGCGCCAGCAGCCCCGGGGTAGGGACAGGAAACACCATATATTTT
TRBJ1-4 | . | . | TRBV5-1 | CASSLLRGGSNEKLFF | TGCGCCAGCAGCTTGCTCAGGGGTGGGAGTAATGAAAAACTGTTTTTT
TRBJ1-6 | . | few | TRBV5-1 | CASNVGGRTDSPLHF | TGCGCCAGCAACGTGGGGGGGCGAACCGATTCACCCCTCCACTTT
TRBJ1-5 | . | . | TRBV28 | CASSSGAGSNQPQHF | TGTGCCAGCAGTTCAGGGGCAGGGAGCAATCAGCCCCAGCATTTT
TRBJ1-1 | . | few | TRBV5-1 | CATGQSQNTEAFF | TGCGCCACCGGACAGTCGCAAAACACTGAAGCTTTCTTT
TRBJ1-4 | TRBD1 | . | TRBV5-1 | CASSPQGAPNEKLFF | TGCGCCAGCAGCCCACAGGGGGCACCTAATGAAAAACTGTTTTTT
TRBJ2-1 | . | . | TRBV7-3 | CASSSDSLYNEQFF | TGTGCCAGCAGCTCGGACTCGCTCTACAATGAGCAGTTCTTC
TRBJ2-7 | . | . | TRBV7-9 | CASSPRTGRGEQYF | TGTGCCAGCAGCCCACGGACAGGGAGGGGCGAGCAGTACTTC
TRBJ2-3 | . | . | TRBV27 | CASSFSTTDTQYF | TGTGCCAGCAGTTTCTCTACCACAGATACGCAGTATTTT